The 30 T cell receptor beta chains presented below share a single source sample, sequenced in a study of cytotoxic CD8 clonotypes in ibrutinib-treated CLL. Sequenced by immunoSEQ multiplex PCR; TCRdb stores in-frame clones only, minus some. The data hold approximately 50,000 clones, with 54% observed a single time. Sample: PBMCs, taken at disease progression, from a patient treated with ibrutinib. The source is a human donor with chronic lymphocytic leukemia.

The CDR3 DNA reads TGTGCCATCAGTGAGGCGCCGAGGTCCACAGATACGCAGTATTTT. This sequence encodes CAISEAPRSTDTQYF. This chain connects TRBV10-3 to TRBJ2-3; D is undetermined. The CDR3 totals 15 residues. Trimming cost V 2 bases and J 2 bases, with 11 bases left between them. Germline loops: CDR1 ENHRY, CDR2 SYGVKD.

In nucleotides, the CDR3 is TGTGCCAGCTCACCAGCTAGCACAGATACGCAGTATTTT. It translates to CASSPASTDTQYF. The J gene is TRBJ2-3, the V gene TRBV18; unclear D gene. The ends were cut back, 2 bases at V and 0 bases at J, with 3 bases in the middle. The germline V gene has CDR1 KGHSH and CDR2 LQKENI. CDR3 length: 13 amino acids.

The chain carries TRBV19 and TRBJ1-3; D call uncertain. The CDR3 has 15 amino acids. V gave up 1 base and J gave up 0 bases, with 7 bases separating them. Germline lookup yields CDR1 LNHDA and CDR2 SQIVND (reference sequence). CDR3 nucleotide sequence: TGTGCCAGTAGTATAGGTCAGAGCTCTGGAAACACCATATATTTT. It encodes CASSIGQSSGNTIYF.

The chain joins TRBV5-4 to TRBJ1-3; D ambiguous. CDR3 length: 12 amino acids. The ends were cut back, 0 bases at V and 6 bases at J, with 4 bases in the middle. Germline V CDR1 and CDR2: SGHNT, YYREEE (reference sequence). The chain's CDR3 is CASSLDPNTIYF. The CDR3 bases are TGTGCCAGCAGCTTGGATCCAAACACCATATATTTT.

This sequence joins TRBV29-1 and TRBJ1-4; unclear D gene. Per germline, CDR1 SQVTM and CDR2 ANQGSEA. The CDR3 spans 11 residues. Trimming took 5 bases from V and 5 from J, leaving 6 bases between them. For the CDR3, the DNA is TGCAGCGTTTTTAGAAATGAAAAACTGTTTTTT. It specifies CSVFRNEKLFF. The variable domain in full, completed from reference TRBV29-1 and TRBJ1-4, reads SAVISQKPSRDICQRGTSLTIQCQVDSQVTMMFWYRQQPGQSLTLIATANQGSEATYESGFVIDKFPISRPNLTFSTLTVSNMSPEDSSIYLCSVFRNEKLFFGSGTQLSVL.

The chain links TRBV5-1 to TRBJ2-2; the D is unclear. The CDR3 is 13 amino acids. Germline CDR1 and CDR2: SGHRS and YFSETQ. Trimming cost V 4 bases and J 7 bases, with 11 bases left between them. CDR3 bases: TGCGCCAGCAGCCCCGCGGTCGGCGGGGAGCTGTTTTTT. Protein product: CASSPAVGGELFF.

V gene TRBV7-3 combines with J gene TRBJ2-3, with TRBD2 matching over 16 bases. The germline gives CDR1 SGHTA, CDR2 FQGTGA. V shed 0 bases and J 5 bases; nucleotides not matched to a gene: 2. The CDR3 has 17 amino acids. The CDR3 loop reads CASSLTGLAGGGDTQYF. The CDR3 DNA reads TGTGCCAGCAGCTTAACGGGACTAGCGGGAGGGGGAGATACGCAGTATTTT.

The genes are TRBV6-5 and TRBJ2-7; TRBD1 matches 12 bases. The germline CDR1 and CDR2 sequences are MNHEY and SVGAGI. Trimming cost V 6 bases and J 6 bases; bases outside gene matches: 9. This CDR3 has 15 residues. CDR3 sequence: CASRFAGQGAGEQYF. The CDR3 DNA reads TGTGCCAGCAGATTTGCGGGACAGGGGGCGGGCGAGCAGTACTTC.

In its sample, this clone is medium-sized. The CDR3 here is CASSEWVSTNYEQYF. The DNA of the CDR3 is TGTGCCAGCAGTGAATGGGTCTCCACCAACTACGAGCAGTACTTC. V usage is TRBV6-1 and J usage is TRBJ2-7; no clear D. Germline loops: CDR1 MNHNS, CDR2 SASEGT. The V gene lost 2 bases and the J gene lost 3 bases, with 14 bases spanning the gap. This CDR3 has 15 amino acids.

The chain has TRBV6-6 and TRBJ2-7; tentative D call: TRBD1 (6 bases). The CDR3 totals 14 residues. V shed 7 bases and J shed 7 bases, with 20 bases lying between them. CDR1 is MNHNY, CDR2 SVGAGI, per germline (reference sequence). This CDR3 is CASTTSGQSWEQYF. CDR3 nucleotide sequence: TGTGCCAGCACTACATCCGGACAGTCCTGGGAGCAGTACTTC.

CDR3 coding DNA: TGCGCCAGCAGTGTAGGGGCAACCCAAGAGACCCAGTACTTC. This encodes CASSVGATQETQYF. This sequence joins TRBV10-2 and TRBJ2-5, with TRBD1 as a possible D gene (5 bases). The CDR3 length is 14 residues. V dropped 4 bases and J dropped 1 base, with 10 bases sitting between them. Germline V gene lookup returns CDR1 WSHSY and CDR2 SAAADI.

The rearrangement uses TRBV6-5 and TRBJ1-6, with a possible D match to TRBD1 (6 bases). Germline-derived CDR1 and CDR2 are MNHEY and SVGAGI. The CDR3 sequence is 13 residues long. V lost 10 bases, J lost 8 bases, and 15 bases lay in between. CDR3 in amino acids: CAIQGFSYSPLHF. CDR3 sequence (DNA): TGTGCCATCCAGGGGTTTTCTTATTCACCCCTCCACTTT.

The chain links TRBV2 to TRBJ2-1, with TRBD1 as a possible D gene (6 bases). Trimming removed 11 bases at V and 6 bases at J, with 14 bases between. The CDR3 sequence is 12 residues long. The germline CDR1 and CDR2 sequences are SNHLY and FYNNEI. The CDR3 loop reads CAGSGESNEQFF. DNA of the CDR3: TGTGCCGGTTCAGGGGAGTCCAATGAGCAGTTCTTC.

The genes are TRBV18 and TRBJ2-7, with TRBD2 matching over 11 bases. V lost 4 bases and J lost 1; bases outside the gene matches: 9. The length of the CDR3 is 17 residues. Germline loops: CDR1 KGHSH, CDR2 LQKENI. The CDR3 nucleotides are TGTGCCAGCTCACAAACTAGCGGGAGTAGTTCATCCTACGAGCAGTACTTC. Its protein product is CASSQTSGSSSSYEQYF.

The chain employs TRBV28 and TRBJ1-4; D might be TRBD1 (6 bases). This CDR3 has 13 residues. CDR1 and CDR2 from the germline V gene are MDHEN and SYDVKM. The V end was cut by 2 bases, the J end by 7 bases, with 8 bases between. The CDR3 DNA is TGTGCCAGCAGTTTAGGGGGGCGTGAAAAACTGTTTTTT. Protein sequence: CASSLGGREKLFF.

V is TRBV7-9 and J is TRBJ2-5, with a tentative D call TRBD1 (6 bases). The germline V gene encodes CDR1 SEHNR and CDR2 FQNEAQ (reference sequence). V was shortened by 3 bases and J by 1 base, with 12 bases between the two germline ends. The CDR3 loop spans 15 amino acids. CDR3: CASSFRGPPQETQYF. In nucleotides, the CDR3 is TGTGCCAGCAGCTTCAGGGGTCCCCCCCAAGAGACCCAGTACTTC.

This clone occurred once. This chain connects TRBV2 to TRBJ2-1; a weak D match, TRBD2 (5 bases). Germline V gives CDR1 SNHLY, CDR2 FYNNEI. Trimming shortened V by 4 bases and J by 3 bases, and 7 bases separated the two germline ends. This CDR3 spans 13 amino acids. Here the CDR3 reads CASSGTYYNEQFF. The CDR3, as DNA: TGTGCCAGCAGTGGGACTTACTACAATGAGCAGTTCTTC.

The sample holds one count of this clone. The chain is built from TRBV6-1 and TRBJ2-7, with D unclear. Germline CDR1 MNHNS, CDR2 SASEGT. The CDR3 spans 13 residues. Trimming took off 8 bases at V and 3 bases at J, with 14 bases between the two ends. The CDR3 loop reads CASGPRVHYEQYF. DNA for the CDR3: TGTGCCAGCGGGCCACGGGTCCACTACGAGCAGTACTTC.

This chain connects TRBV2 to TRBJ2-5; the D is unclear. The CDR3 consists of 10 residues. The V gene lost 5 bases and the J gene lost 5 bases, with 3 bases spanning the gap. The germline V gene has CDR1 SNHLY and CDR2 FYNNEI. The CDR3 reads CASSLETQYF. Written as DNA, the CDR3 is TGTGCCAGCAGTCTCGAGACCCAGTACTTC. Full variable domain (missing parts from reference TRBV2 and TRBJ2-5): EPEVTQTPSHQVTQMGQEVILRCVPISNHLYFYWYRQILGQKVEFLVSFYNNEISEKSEIFDDQFSVERPDGSNFTLKIRSTKLEDSAMYFCASSLETQYFGPGTRLLVL.

This clone has just a few counts. V and J are TRBV5-8 and TRBJ2-7; no reliable D call. The CDR3 has 14 residues. Trimming pared 2 bases from V and 4 bases from J, leaving 13 bases between. Looked up from germline, CDR1 is SGHTS and CDR2 is YDEGEE. For the CDR3, the DNA is TGTGCCAGCAGCTTCGAAGTGCTCGTTTACGAGCAGTACTTC. It translates to CASSFEVLVYEQYF.

V gene TRBV18 combines with J gene TRBJ2-7, with TRBD1 matching 11 bases. This CDR3 has 15 amino acids. Unmatched junction bases numbered 6, after V lost 4 bases and J lost 4 bases. Germline loops: CDR1 KGHSH, CDR2 LQKENI. CDR3 in amino acids: CASSLPGTGGYEQYF. As DNA, the CDR3 is TGTGCCAGCTCACTTCCCGGGACAGGGGGGTACGAGCAGTACTTC.

This chain uses TRBV18 with TRBJ1-1; no reliable D call. Germline CDR1 KGHSH, CDR2 LQKENI. There are 15 residues in the CDR3. V dropped 0 bases and J dropped 2 bases, with 10 bases sitting between them. The CDR3 DNA sequence: TGTGCCAGCTCACCACCTTCAGCTAGCAACACTGAAGCTTTCTTT. Translation: CASSPPSASNTEAFF.

This chain joins TRBV7-3 and TRBJ1-2; D possibly corresponds to TRBD1 (6 bases). From germline, CDR1 is SGHTA and CDR2 FQGTGA. CDR3 length equals 13 residues. V was trimmed by 5 bases and J by 4 bases, leaving 11 bases between them. The CDR3 bases are TGTGCCAGCAGCCTCTCGGGGGCCTATGGCTACACCTTC. Protein product: CASSLSGAYGYTF.

This clone was observed a few times. The chain links TRBV4-1 to TRBJ2-1; 7 bases match TRBD1. Germline V gene lookup returns CDR1 MGHRA and CDR2 YSYEKL. The V segment lost 2 bases and the J segment 3 bases; nucleotides outside the gene matches: 7. CDR3 length equals 16 residues. CDR3 nucleotides: TGCGCCAGCAGCCAACGTACAGGGGCAATCTACAATGAGCAGTTCTTC. It encodes CASSQRTGAIYNEQFF.

By its share, this clone is medium-sized. The same CDR3 can be traced to other DNA sequences in this sample. The rearrangement joins TRBV2 to TRBJ1-5; 9 bases align to TRBD1. Germline assignment: CDR1 SNHLY and CDR2 FYNNEI. The CDR3 runs to 14 residues. J was trimmed by 5 bases and V by 1 base; bases with no gene match: 0. The CDR3 nucleotides read TGTGCCAGCAGTGAAGACAGGGGGCATCAGCCCCAGCATTTT. Amino acids: CASSEDRGHQPQHF.

This chain joins TRBV7-8 and TRBJ2-7, with D perhaps matching TRBD2 (5 bases). Trimming shortened V by 3 bases and J by 0 bases, and 15 bases separated the two germline ends. The germline V gene encodes CDR1 SGHVS and CDR2 FQNEAQ. The CDR3 extends over 16 amino acids. Written as DNA, the CDR3 is TGTGCCAGCAGCTTTTTCCAGCGGATCATCTCCTACGAGCAGTACTTC. Its translation: CASSFFQRIISYEQYF.

This clone has only a few counts. The chain joins TRBV27 to TRBJ1-5; perhaps TRBD1 as D (5 bases). Between the trimmed V and J ends, which lost 5 bases and 2 bases, there was a span of 16 bases. From germline, CDR1 is MNHEY and CDR2 SMNVEV (reference sequence). The CDR3 covers 16 residues. The CDR3 reads CASSKNSGTGNQPQHF. DNA for the CDR3: TGTGCCAGCAGTAAGAACTCCGGGACGGGCAATCAGCCCCAGCATTTT.

This clone was detected a few times. V and J are TRBV7-3 and TRBJ2-2; 7 bases align to TRBD1. This CDR3 spans 17 amino acids. The J segment lost 1 base and the V segment lost 5 bases, leaving 10 bases of the junction unmatched. CDR1 and CDR2 (germline): SGHTA, FQGTGA. This CDR3 is CASSLDRQGWNTGELFF. The CDR3 nucleotides are TGTGCCAGCAGCCTCGACAGACAGGGATGGAACACCGGGGAGCTGTTTTTT.

The chain joins TRBV27 to TRBJ1-5, with TRBD1 as a possible D gene (5 bases). The germline V and J ends were trimmed by 5 bases and 3 bases, with 11 bases remaining between them. In germline, CDR1 is MNHEY, CDR2 SMNVEV (reference sequence). This CDR3 comprises 14 residues. The CDR3 loop reads CASSPGGPNQPQHF. The CDR3 region has the DNA TGTGCCAGCAGTCCTGGGGGTCCCAATCAGCCCCAGCATTTT.

Here the CDR3 DNA reads TGTGCCAGCAGTGAAGGGCTAGCCCTGGCCCAGTACTTC. This encodes CASSEGLALAQYF. The chain couples TRBV2 to TRBJ2-5; a weak D match, TRBD2 (5 bases). From germline, CDR1 is SNHLY and CDR2 FYNNEI. The CDR3 sequence is 13 residues long. V lost 1 base, J lost 9 bases, and 12 bases lay in between.